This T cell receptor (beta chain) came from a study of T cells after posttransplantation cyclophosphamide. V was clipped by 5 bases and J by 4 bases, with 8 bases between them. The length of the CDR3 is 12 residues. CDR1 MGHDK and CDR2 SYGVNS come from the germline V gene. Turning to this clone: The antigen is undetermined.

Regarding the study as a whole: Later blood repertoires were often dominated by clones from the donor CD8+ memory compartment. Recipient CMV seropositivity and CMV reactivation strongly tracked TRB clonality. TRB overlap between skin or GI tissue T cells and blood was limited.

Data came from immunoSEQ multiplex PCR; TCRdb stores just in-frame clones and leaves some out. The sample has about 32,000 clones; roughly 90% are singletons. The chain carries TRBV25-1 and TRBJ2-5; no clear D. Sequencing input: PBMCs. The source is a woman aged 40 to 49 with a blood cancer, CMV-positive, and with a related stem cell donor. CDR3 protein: CASSRVRETQYF. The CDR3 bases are TGTGCCAGCAGTCGGGTTCGAGAGACCCAGTACTTC. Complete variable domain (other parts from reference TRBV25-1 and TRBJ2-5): EADIYQTPRYLVIGTGKKITLECSQTMGHDKMYWYQQDPGMELHLIHYSYGVNSTEKGDLSSESTVSRIRTEHFPLTLESARPSHTSQYLCASSRVRETQYFGPGTRLLVL.